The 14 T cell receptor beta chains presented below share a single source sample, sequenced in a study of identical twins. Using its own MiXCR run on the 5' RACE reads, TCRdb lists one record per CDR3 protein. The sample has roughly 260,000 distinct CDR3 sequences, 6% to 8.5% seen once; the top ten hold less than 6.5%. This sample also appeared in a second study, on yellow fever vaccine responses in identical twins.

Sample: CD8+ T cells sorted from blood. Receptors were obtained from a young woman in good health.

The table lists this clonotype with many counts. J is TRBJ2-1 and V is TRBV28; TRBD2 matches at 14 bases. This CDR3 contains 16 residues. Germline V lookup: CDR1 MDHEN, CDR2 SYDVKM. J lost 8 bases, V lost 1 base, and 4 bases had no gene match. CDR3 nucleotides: TGTGCCAGCAGTTTATTCGGGACTAGCGGGAGCGATGAGCAGTTCTTC. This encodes CASSLFGTSGSDEQFF.

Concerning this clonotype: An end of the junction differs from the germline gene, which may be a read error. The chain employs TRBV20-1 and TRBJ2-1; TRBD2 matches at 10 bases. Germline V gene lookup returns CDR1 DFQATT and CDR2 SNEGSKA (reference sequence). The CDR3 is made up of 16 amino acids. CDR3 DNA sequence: TGCTGTGCTAGAATAGGACTAGCGGCGAGGGGCAATGAGCAGTTCTTC. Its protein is CCARIGLAARGNEQFF.

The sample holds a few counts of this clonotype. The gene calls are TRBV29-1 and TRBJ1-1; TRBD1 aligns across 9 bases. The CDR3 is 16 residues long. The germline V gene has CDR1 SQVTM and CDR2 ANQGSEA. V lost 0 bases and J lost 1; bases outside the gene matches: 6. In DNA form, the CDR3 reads TGCAGCGTTGAAGATCATTTGGGACAGGGGAACACTGAAGCTTTCTTT. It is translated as CSVEDHLGQGNTEAFF.

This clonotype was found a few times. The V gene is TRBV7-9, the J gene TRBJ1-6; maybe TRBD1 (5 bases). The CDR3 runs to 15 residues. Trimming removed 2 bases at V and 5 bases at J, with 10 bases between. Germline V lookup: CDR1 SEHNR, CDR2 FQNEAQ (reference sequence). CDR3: CASSLRGGDNSPLHF. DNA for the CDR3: TGTGCCAGCAGCTTACGAGGAGGGGATAATTCACCCCTCCACTTT.

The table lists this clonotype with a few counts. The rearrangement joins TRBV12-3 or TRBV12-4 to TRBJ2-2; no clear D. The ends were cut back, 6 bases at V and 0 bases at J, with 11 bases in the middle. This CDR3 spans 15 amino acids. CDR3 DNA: TGTGCCAGCAGCGGACGGGTGCCGAACACCGGGGAGCTGTTTTTT. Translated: CASSGRVPNTGELFF.

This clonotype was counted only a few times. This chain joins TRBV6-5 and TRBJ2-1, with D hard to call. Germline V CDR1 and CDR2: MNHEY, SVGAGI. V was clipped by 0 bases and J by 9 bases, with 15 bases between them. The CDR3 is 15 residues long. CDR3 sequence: CASSYSVKSSGEQFF. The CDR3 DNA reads TGTGCCAGCAGTTACTCGGTCAAGAGTTCCGGTGAGCAGTTCTTC.

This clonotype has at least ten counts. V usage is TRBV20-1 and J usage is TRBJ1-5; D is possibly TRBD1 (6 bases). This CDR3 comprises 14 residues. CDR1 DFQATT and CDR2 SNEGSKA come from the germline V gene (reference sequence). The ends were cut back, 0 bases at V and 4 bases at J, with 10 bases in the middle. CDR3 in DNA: TGCAGTGCTAGAGATCTTCAGGGGAATCAGCCCCAGCATTTT. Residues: CSARDLQGNQPQHF.

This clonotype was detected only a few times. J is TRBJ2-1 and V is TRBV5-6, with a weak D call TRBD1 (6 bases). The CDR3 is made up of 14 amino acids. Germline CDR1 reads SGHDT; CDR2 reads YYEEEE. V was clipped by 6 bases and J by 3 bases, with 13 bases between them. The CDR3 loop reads CASILQGFYNEQFF. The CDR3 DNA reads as TGTGCCAGCATCCTCCAGGGGTTCTACAATGAGCAGTTCTTC.

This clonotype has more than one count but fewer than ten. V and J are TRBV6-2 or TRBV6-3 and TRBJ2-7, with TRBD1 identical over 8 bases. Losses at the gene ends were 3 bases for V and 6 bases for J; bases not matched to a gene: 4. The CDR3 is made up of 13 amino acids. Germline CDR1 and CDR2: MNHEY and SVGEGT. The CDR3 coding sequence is TGTGCCAGCAGTTATTCGGACAGGGCCGAGCAGTACTTC. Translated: CASSYSDRAEQYF.

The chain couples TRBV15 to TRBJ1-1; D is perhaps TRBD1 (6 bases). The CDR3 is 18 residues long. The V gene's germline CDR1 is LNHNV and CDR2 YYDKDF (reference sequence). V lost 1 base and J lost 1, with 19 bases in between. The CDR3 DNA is TGTGCCACCAGCAGAGGTGTAAAGAGGGGGTTTGAGAACACTGAAGCTTTCTTT. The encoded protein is CATSRGVKRGFENTEAFF.

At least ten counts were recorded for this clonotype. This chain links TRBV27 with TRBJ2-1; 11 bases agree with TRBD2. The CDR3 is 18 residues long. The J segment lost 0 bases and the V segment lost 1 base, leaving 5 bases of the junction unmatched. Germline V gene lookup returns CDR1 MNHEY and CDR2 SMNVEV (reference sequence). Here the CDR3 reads CASSLLLAGVYSYNEQFF. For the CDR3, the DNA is TGTGCCAGCAGTTTATTACTAGCGGGAGTTTACTCCTACAATGAGCAGTTCTTC.

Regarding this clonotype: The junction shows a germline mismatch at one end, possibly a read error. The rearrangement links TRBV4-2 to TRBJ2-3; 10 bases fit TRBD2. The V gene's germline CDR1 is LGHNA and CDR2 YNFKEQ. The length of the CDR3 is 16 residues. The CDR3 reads CACSQEGTSGTDTQYF. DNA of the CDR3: TGTGCCTGCAGCCAAGAGGGGACTAGCGGCACAGATACGCAGTATTTT.

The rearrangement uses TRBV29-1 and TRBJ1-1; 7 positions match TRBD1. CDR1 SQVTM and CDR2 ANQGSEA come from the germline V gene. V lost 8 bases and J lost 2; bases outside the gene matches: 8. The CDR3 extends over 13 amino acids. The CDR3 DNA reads TGCAGCTCCCAGGGGGGGACTAACACTGAAGCTTTCTTT. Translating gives CSSQGGTNTEAFF.

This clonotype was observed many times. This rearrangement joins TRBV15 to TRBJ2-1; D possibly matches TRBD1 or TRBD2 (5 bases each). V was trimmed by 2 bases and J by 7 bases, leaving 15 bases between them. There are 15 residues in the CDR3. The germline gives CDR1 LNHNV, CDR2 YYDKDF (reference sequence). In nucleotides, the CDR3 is TGTGCCACCAGCAGACCCGGAGAGGGGCGGAATGAGCAGTTCTTC. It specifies CATSRPGEGRNEQFF.